Below are 20 T cell receptor delta chains sequenced from a single sample in a study of gamma-delta T cells after stem cell transplantation. TCRdb called clones from the RT-PCR reads again using CATT. The sample shows about 6,500 delta-chain clones, roughly 23% of them seen only once. Material for sequencing was gamma-delta T cells. The receptor source for this set is a human donor. It is not recorded whose cells these are; they may come from a transplant donor.

This clone was found a few times. The CDR3 here is CACLGLLGDTLYTDKLIF. CDR3 in DNA: TGTGCCTGTTTGGGGTTGCTGGGGGATACGTTGTACACCGATAAACTCATCTTT. V is TRDV2 and J is TRDJ1; TRDD3 agrees at 12 bases. CDR3 length equals 18 residues. Germline CDR1 and CDR2: GEAIGNYY and EKD. The V segment lost 6 bases and the J segment 0 bases; nucleotides outside the gene matches: 13.

The chain is built from TRDV2 and TRDJ1; possibly TRDD3 for D (5 bases). Trimming stripped 5 bases from V and 0 bases from J, with 15 bases between. Germline CDR1 GEAIGNYY, CDR2 EKD. The CDR3 totals 15 residues. CDR3 sequence reads: CACVPLIQDTDKLIF. CDR3 in DNA: TGTGCCTGTGTCCCCCTGATACAAGACACCGATAAACTCATCTTT.

This clone is medium-sized. This sequence joins TRDV2 and TRDJ3, with TRDD3 matching over 8 bases. The germline gives CDR1 GEAIGNYY, CDR2 EKD. The CDR3 covers 17 residues. Unmatched junction bases numbered 2, after V lost 0 bases and J lost 2 bases. CDR3: CACDTVGDAWDTRQMFF. The CDR3, as DNA: TGTGCCTGTGACACCGTGGGGGATGCCTGGGACACCCGACAGATGTTTTTC.

In its sample, this clone was seen once. The chain carries TRDV1 and TRDJ1, with 12 bases fitting TRDD3. The CDR3 is 20 amino acids. The V and J ends lost 1 base and 0 bases, in that order; junction bases with no gene match: 12. The germline V gene encodes CDR1 TSWWSYY and CDR2 QGS. The CDR3: CALGEPRSLGDTGDTDKLIF. CDR3 in DNA: TGTGCTCTTGGGGAACCTCGCTCCCTGGGGGATACGGGGGACACCGATAAACTCATCTTT.

This clone is labeled as medium-sized. CDR3 DNA sequence: TGTGCCTGTGACCCGGTACTGGGGGACCACTCCTGGGACACCCGACAGATGTTTTTC. Translating it yields CACDPVLGDHSWDTRQMFF. V gene TRDV2 combines with J gene TRDJ3; 9 positions match TRDD3. J gave up 0 bases and V 3 bases, and 8 bases lay outside the gene matches. In germline, CDR1 is GEAIGNYY, CDR2 EKD. The CDR3 is made up of 19 amino acids.

This chain joins TRDV2 and TRDJ1; 12 nucleotides agree with TRDD3. V shed 3 bases and J 1 base; nucleotides not matched to a gene: 20. Germline V gene sequence: CDR1 GEAIGNYY, CDR2 EKD. CDR3 length: 21 residues. The CDR3 nucleotides read TGTGCCTGTGACGAAATTCCTAAGCTGGGGGATACGCGGATACGCACCGATAAACTCATCTTT. Encoded protein: CACDEIPKLGDTRIRTDKLIF.

This clone ranks as medium-sized. This CDR3 reads CACDTVVTREVTDKLIF. As DNA, the CDR3 is TGTGCCTGTGACACGGTAGTCACCAGAGAGGTCACCGATAAACTCATCTTT. The chain joins TRDV2 to TRDJ1; D gene unclear. Germline lookup yields CDR1 GEAIGNYY and CDR2 EKD. The CDR3 has 17 residues. Deletions cut 1 base from V and 1 base from J, with 18 bases between.

With respect to this clone: Different DNA sequences within this sample yield the same CDR3. The chain has TRDV2 and TRDJ1; D call uncertain. Germline V gene data show CDR1 as GEAIGNYY and CDR2 as EKD. V lost 0 bases and J lost 0, with 13 bases in between. CDR3 length equals 16 residues. This CDR3 is CACDTVRDRYTDKLIF. The CDR3 DNA reads TGTGCCTGTGACACCGTTCGGGACCGGTACACCGATAAACTCATCTTT.

By share, this clone counts as medium-sized. The gene calls are TRDV2 and TRDJ3; TRDD3 matches 7 bases. The CDR3 spans 18 residues. Unmatched junction bases numbered 8, after V lost 0 bases and J lost 4 bases. The germline gives CDR1 GEAIGNYY, CDR2 EKD. DNA of the CDR3: TGTGCCTGTGACACCGTTGGGGGAACCCCTTGGGACACCCGACAGATGTTTTTC. The encoded protein is CACDTVGGTPWDTRQMFF.

As concerns this clone: This sequence may be a read error, since a much larger clone differs from it by one base. The rearrangement joins TRDV2 to TRDJ3; 7 positions match TRDD3. This CDR3 has 21 residues. The germline V gene has CDR1 GEAIGNYY and CDR2 EKD. This CDR3 is CACDKTHAGGLSSRDTRQMFF. The CDR3 DNA is TGTGCCTGTGACAAAACACATGCTGGGGGCCTAAGCTCCCGGGACACCCGACAGATGTTTTTC.

This clone came up once. An end of the junction does not agree with germline; a read error may underlie this. The J gene is TRDJ1, the V gene TRDV1; TRDD3 agrees at 7 bases. The CDR3 is 16 residues long. Germline assignment: CDR1 TSWWSYY and CDR2 QGS. DNA for the CDR3: TGCGCTCCTGGGCCCCGTAGGGGATATGGAATCGATAAACTCATCTTT. Protein sequence: CAPGPRRGYGIDKLIF.

As for this clone: This clone may be a read error of a much larger clone one base away. At the DNA level, this CDR3 is encoded by other sequences in the same sample as well. This chain uses TRDV1 with TRDJ1; TRDD3 might be the D (10 bases). Trimming left V 3 bases short and J 3 bases short, with 32 bases between. The CDR3 spans 21 residues. Germline lookup yields CDR1 TSWWSYY and CDR2 QGS. The chain's CDR3 is CALGEAPAFLRVGDTADKLIF. The CDR3 bases are TGTGCTCTTGGGGAGGCCCCCGCCTTCCTACGGGTGGGGGATACTGCCGATAAACTCATCTTT.

This clone was observed a few times. The chain's CDR3 is CACDPWGIDKLIF. Here the CDR3 DNA reads TGTGCCTGTGACCCGTGGGGGATCGATAAACTCATCTTT. This chain uses TRDV2 with TRDJ1, with 8 positions matching TRDD3. This CDR3 has 13 residues. In germline, CDR1 is GEAIGNYY, CDR2 EKD. Trimming cost V 3 bases and J 4 bases; bases outside gene matches: 3.

The J gene is TRDJ3, the V gene TRDV2; 9 bases map to TRDD3. Germline CDR1 is GEAIGNYY and CDR2 is EKD. The ends lost 1 base at V and 1 base at J; junction bases unmatched: 7. The CDR3 sequence is 19 residues long. The CDR3 spells CACDTLGDSRSWDTRQMFF. The CDR3 bases are TGTGCCTGTGACACTCTGGGGGATTCCCGGTCCTGGGACACCCGACAGATGTTTTTC.

This clone was recorded only once. Other DNA sequences of this sample code for an identical CDR3. The gene calls are TRDV2 and TRDJ1; 8 bases line up with TRDD3. CDR1 is GEAIGNYY, CDR2 EKD, per germline. The junction had 32 bases not matched to a gene; V was cut back by 0 bases and J by 0 bases. This CDR3 has 25 residues. CDR3 residues: CACDTLNVLPLWGDISPTYTDKLIF. The CDR3 DNA is TGTGCCTGTGACACCCTCAACGTCCTCCCCCTTTGGGGGGATATATCGCCCACGTACACCGATAAACTCATCTTT.

The chain uses TRDV2 and TRDJ1; 8 nucleotides match TRDD3. The CDR3 is 18 residues long. Looked up from germline, CDR1 is GEAIGNYY and CDR2 is EKD. J gave up 0 bases and V 5 bases, and 16 bases lay outside the gene matches. The CDR3 nucleotides read TGTGCCTGTGTCCAACTGGGGGCCCGAAAGTACCACACCGATAAACTCATCTTT. It translates to CACVQLGARKYHTDKLIF.

The rearrangement links TRDV1 to TRDJ1, with D possibly being TRDD3 (6 bases). V was clipped by 0 bases and J by 0 bases, with 32 bases between them. This CDR3 contains 23 residues. Germline loops: CDR1 TSWWSYY, CDR2 QGS. The CDR3: CALGELPGGTSTRPWKYTDKLIF. In DNA, the CDR3 is TGTGCTCTTGGGGAACTACCGGGGGGGACTTCTACGCGTCCATGGAAGTACACCGATAAACTCATCTTT.

There are a few counts of this clone. The V and J genes are TRDV2 and TRDJ1; 10 positions match TRDD3. The CDR3 runs to 14 residues. The germline gives CDR1 GEAIGNYY, CDR2 EKD. V was pared by 6 bases and J by 3 bases, with 6 bases of the junction left unmatched. CDR3: CACWGIQGPDKLIF. The CDR3 DNA follows: TGTGCCTGTTGGGGGATACAGGGGCCCGATAAACTCATCTTT.

The V call is TRDV1, the J call TRDJ1; 10 nucleotides line up with TRDD3. CDR1 and CDR2 (germline): TSWWSYY, QGS. This CDR3 spans 19 amino acids. Trimming at V came to 3 bases and at J to 3 bases, leaving 16 bases not matched to a gene. The CDR3 region has the DNA TGTGCTCTTGGGGACCCTCATACTGGGGGATCGATGAAGTCCGATAAACTCATCTTT. Translation gives CALGDPHTGGSMKSDKLIF.

The chain has TRDV2 and TRDJ1, with 7 nucleotides matching TRDD3. V gave up 1 base and J gave up 0 bases; unmatched junction bases: 13. Looked up from germline, CDR1 is GEAIGNYY and CDR2 is EKD. CDR3 length: 18 residues. For the CDR3, the DNA is TGTGCCTGTGACACGATGAACGTCTGGGGGCAGTACACCGATAAACTCATCTTT. This sequence encodes CACDTMNVWGQYTDKLIF.